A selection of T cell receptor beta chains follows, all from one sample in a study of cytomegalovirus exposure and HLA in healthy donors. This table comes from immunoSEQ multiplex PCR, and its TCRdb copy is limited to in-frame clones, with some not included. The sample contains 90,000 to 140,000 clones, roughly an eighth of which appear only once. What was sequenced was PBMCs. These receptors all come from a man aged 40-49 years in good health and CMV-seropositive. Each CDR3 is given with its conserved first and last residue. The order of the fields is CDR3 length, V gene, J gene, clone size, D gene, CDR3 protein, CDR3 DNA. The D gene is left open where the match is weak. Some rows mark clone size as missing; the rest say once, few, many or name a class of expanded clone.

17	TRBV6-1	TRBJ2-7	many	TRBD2	CASSENPSLAGIYEQYF	TGTGCCAGCAGTGAAAACCCGTCACTAGCGGGAATCTACGAGCAGTACTTC
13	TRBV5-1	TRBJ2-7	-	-	CASSPQSSREQYF	TGCGCCAGCAGCCCGCAGTCTAGTCGCGAGCAGTACTTC
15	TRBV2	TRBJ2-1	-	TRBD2	CASSRGLGDYNEQFF	TGTGCCAGCAGCAGGGGACTAGGGGACTACAATGAGCAGTTCTTC
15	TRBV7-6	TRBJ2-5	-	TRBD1	CASSSSGTGSSGKYF	TGTGCCAGCAGTTCTTCCGGGACAGGGTCGTCAGGGAAGTACTTC
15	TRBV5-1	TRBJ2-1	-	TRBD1	CASSFGTGGIHEQLF	TGCGCCAGCAGCTTTGGGACAGGGGGTATCCATGAGCAGCTCTTC
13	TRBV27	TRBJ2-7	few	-	CASKKGGRYEQYF	TGTGCCAGCAAGAAGGGAGGCCGTTACGAGCAGTACTTC
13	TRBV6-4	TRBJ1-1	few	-	CASSQGMNTEAFF	TGTGCCAGCAGCCAGGGAATGAACACTGAAGCTTTCTTT
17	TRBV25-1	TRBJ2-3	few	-	CASSDPLTGISTDTQYF	TGTGCCAGCAGTGATCCTCTCACAGGGATTAGCACAGATACGCAGTATTTT
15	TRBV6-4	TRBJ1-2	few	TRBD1	CASSDEFGQGLGYTF	TGTGCCAGCAGTGACGAATTTGGACAGGGTTTGGGCTACACCTTC
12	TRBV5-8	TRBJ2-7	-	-	CASSAPYYEQYF	TGTGCCAGCAGCGCGCCCTACTACGAGCAGTACTTC
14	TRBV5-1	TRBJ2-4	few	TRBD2	CASSLGLADSIQYF	TGCGCCAGCAGCTTGGGGCTAGCGGATAGCATTCAGTACTTC
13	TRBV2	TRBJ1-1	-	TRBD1	CASEYRGNTEAFF	TGTGCCAGCGAATACAGGGGGAACACTGAAGCTTTCTTT
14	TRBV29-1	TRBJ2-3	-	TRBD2	CSVEASGSTDTQYF	TGCAGCGTTGAAGCTAGCGGGTCCACAGATACGCAGTATTTT
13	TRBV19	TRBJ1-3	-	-	CASSIGVRNTIYF	TGTGCCAGTAGTATCGGAGTGAGAAACACCATATATTTT
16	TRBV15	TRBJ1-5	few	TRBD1	CATSRDLGTANQPQHF	TGTGCCACCAGCAGAGATCTGGGGACAGCAAATCAGCCCCAGCATTTT
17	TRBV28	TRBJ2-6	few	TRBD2	CASSGFSGIDGANVLTF	TGTGCCAGCAGCGGCTTTAGCGGGATTGATGGGGCCAACGTCCTGACTTTC
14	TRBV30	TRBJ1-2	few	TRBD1	CAWSVMTGNYGYTF	TGTGCCTGGAGTGTAATGACAGGGAACTATGGCTACACCTTC
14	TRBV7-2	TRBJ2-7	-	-	CASSQPLLDYEQYF	TGTGCCAGCAGCCAGCCCCTACTAGACTACGAGCAGTACTTC
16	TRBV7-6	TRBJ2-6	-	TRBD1	CASSPAQGVGANVLTF	TGTGCCAGCAGCCCAGCTCAGGGGGTTGGGGCCAACGTCCTGACTTTC
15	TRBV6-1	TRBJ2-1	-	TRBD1	CASSGDRASYNEQFF	TGTGCCAGCAGTGGCGACAGGGCCTCCTACAATGAGCAGTTCTTC
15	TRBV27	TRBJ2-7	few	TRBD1	CASSLGTGGRYEQYF	TGTGCCAGCAGTCTAGGCACAGGGGGAAGATACGAGCAGTACTTC
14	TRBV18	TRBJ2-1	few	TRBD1	CASSPTGGNNEQFF	TGTGCCAGCTCACCTACAGGGGGGAACAATGAGCAGTTCTTC
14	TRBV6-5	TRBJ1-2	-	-	CASSPVDRAYGYTF	TGTGCCAGCAGTCCGGTAGACAGAGCCTATGGCTACACCTTC
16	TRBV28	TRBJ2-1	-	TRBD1	CASSPPGQGSINEQFF	TGTGCCAGCAGTCCGCCTGGACAGGGGAGCATCAATGAGCAGTTCTTC
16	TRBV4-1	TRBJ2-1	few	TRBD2	CASSPSGTSGSNEQFF	TGCGCCAGCAGCCCTTCGGGGACTAGCGGGAGTAATGAGCAGTTCTTC
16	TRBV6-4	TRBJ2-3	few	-	CASSDSVGGGTDTQYF	TGTGCCAGCAGTGACTCGGTCGGGGGAGGCACAGATACGCAGTATTTT
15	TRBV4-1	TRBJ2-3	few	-	CASSRSAGHTDTQYF	TGCGCCAGCAGTAGATCGGCGGGTCACACAGATACGCAGTATTTT
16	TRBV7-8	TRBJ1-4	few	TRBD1	CASSFGQGASNEKLFF	TGTGCCAGCAGCTTTGGGCAGGGGGCCTCTAATGAAAAACTGTTTTTT
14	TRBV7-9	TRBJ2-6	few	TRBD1	CASSFGTGSYVLTF	TGTGCCAGCAGCTTTGGGACAGGGTCTTACGTCCTGACTTTC
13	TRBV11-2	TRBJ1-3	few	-	CASSLSSGNTIYF	TGTGCCAGCAGCTTGTCTTCTGGAAACACCATATATTTT
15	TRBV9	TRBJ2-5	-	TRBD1	CASSARDRGAETQYF	TGTGCCAGCAGCGCCCGGGACAGGGGTGCAGAGACCCAGTACTTC
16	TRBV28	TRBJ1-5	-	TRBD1	CASSPGGLGGNQPQHF	TGTGCCAGCAGCCCAGGGGGGCTAGGAGGTAATCAGCCCCAGCATTTT
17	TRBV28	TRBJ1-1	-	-	CASSLFWGQNSDTEAFF	TGTGCCAGCAGTTTATTCTGGGGGCAAAATAGTGACACTGAAGCTTTCTTT
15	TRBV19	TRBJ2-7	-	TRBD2	CASSMASGGTYEQYF	TGTGCCAGTAGTATGGCTAGCGGAGGAACCTACGAGCAGTACTTC
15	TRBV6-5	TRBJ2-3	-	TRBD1	CASRTGTANTDTQYF	TGTGCCAGCAGGACCGGGACAGCCAACACAGATACGCAGTATTTT
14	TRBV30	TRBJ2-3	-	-	CAWSAGQGTDKQYF	TGTGCCTGGAGTGCAGGGCAGGGAACAGATAAGCAGTATTTT
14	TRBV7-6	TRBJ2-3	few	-	CASSLPPGEDTQYF	TGTGCCAGCAGCTTACCCCCAGGGGAAGATACGCAGTATTTT
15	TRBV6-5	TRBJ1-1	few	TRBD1	CASSRQGMMNTEAFF	TGTGCCAGCAGTCGACAGGGGATGATGAACACTGAAGCTTTCTTT
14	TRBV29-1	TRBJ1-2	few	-	CSVPRLIWGDGYTF	TGCAGCGTCCCCAGACTGATTTGGGGGGATGGCTACACCTTC
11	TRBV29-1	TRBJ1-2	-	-	CSGSNRASYTF	TGCAGCGGGTCAAACAGGGCCAGCTACACCTTC
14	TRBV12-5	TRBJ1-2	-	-	CASGMALPGYGYTF	TGTGCTAGTGGGATGGCTTTGCCGGGCTATGGCTACACCTTC
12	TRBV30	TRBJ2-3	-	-	CAWSASTDTQYF	TGCGCCTGGAGTGCTAGCACAGATACGCAGTATTTT
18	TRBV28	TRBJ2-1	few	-	CASSSDIRTVSSYNEQFF	TGTGCCAGCAGTTCCGACATCAGAACTGTTAGCTCCTACAATGAGCAGTTCTTC
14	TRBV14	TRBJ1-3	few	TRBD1	CASSPDRVINTIYF	TGTGCCAGCAGCCCGGACAGGGTTATCAACACCATATATTTT
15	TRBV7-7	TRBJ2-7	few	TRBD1	CASSQATGASYEQYF	TGTGCTAGCAGCCAGGCTACAGGGGCTTCTTACGAGCAGTACTTC
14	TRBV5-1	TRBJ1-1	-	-	CASSLGQENTEAFF	TGCGCCAGCAGCTTAGGACAAGAAAACACTGAAGCTTTCTTT
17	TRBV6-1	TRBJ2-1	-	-	CASSGTRGTTRLNEQFF	TGTGCCAGCAGTGGGACTAGAGGGACAACTAGGCTTAATGAGCAGTTCTTC
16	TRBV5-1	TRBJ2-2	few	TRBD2	CASSASGRTNTGELFF	TGCGCCAGCAGCGCTAGCGGGAGAACGAACACCGGGGAGCTGTTTTTT
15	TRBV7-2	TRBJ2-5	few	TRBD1	CASSLVGTGQETQYF	TGTGCCAGCAGCTTAGTCGGGACAGGGCAAGAGACCCAGTACTTC
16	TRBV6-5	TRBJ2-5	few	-	CASSYGFRGGGETQYF	TGTGCCAGCAGTTATGGTTTTAGGGGCGGCGGCGAGACCCAGTACTTC
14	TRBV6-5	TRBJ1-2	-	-	CASSPGRVIYGYTF	TGTGCCAGCAGCCCCGGGCGGGTAATCTATGGCTACACCTTC
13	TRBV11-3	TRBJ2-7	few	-	CASSHTGEDEQYF	TGTGCCAGCAGCCATACAGGAGAGGACGAGCAGTACTTC
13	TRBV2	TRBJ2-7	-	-	CATAPKRVGEQYF	TGTGCCACGGCGCCTAAGAGGGTTGGGGAGCAGTACTTC
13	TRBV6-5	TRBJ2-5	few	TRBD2	CASGPSGQETQYF	TGTGCCAGCGGTCCTAGCGGGCAAGAGACCCAGTACTTC